The 20 T cell receptor beta chains reported below all come from one sample, sequenced in a study of blood T cell repertoires in COVID-19. TCRdb's table, derived via immunoSEQ multiplex PCR, lists solely in-frame clones and lacks some. Among over 150,000 clones listed, 82% were seen once. Sequencing was performed on peripheral blood. Receptors originate from a woman of 80 years or more with active or convalescent COVID-19.

This clone was detected only a few times. The gene calls are TRBV28 and TRBJ1-2, with 8 bases identical to TRBD1. With 3 bases clipped from V and 8 bases from J, the junction kept 5 bases outside the gene matches. The germline V gene has CDR1 MDHEN and CDR2 SYDVKM. This CDR3 region has 13 residues. In nucleotides, the CDR3 is TGTGCCAGCAGTTTGGAGACAGGGGAAGGCTACACCTTC. Its protein is CASSLETGEGYTF.

CDR3 amino acids: CASSSRDRDSLGNTIYF. CDR3 nucleotide sequence: TGTGCCAGCAGCTCCCGCGACAGGGACTCACTTGGAAACACCATATATTTT. V usage is TRBV7-9 and J usage is TRBJ1-3; 7 bases fit TRBD1. Germline assignment: CDR1 SEHNR and CDR2 FQNEAQ (reference sequence). The CDR3 extends over 17 amino acids. Trimming took 4 bases from V and 3 from J; bases not matched to a gene: 12.

On this clone itself: Within the sample, other DNA sequences also encode this same CDR3. The CDR3 loop is CASSVDSNTEAFF. The CDR3, as DNA: TGTGCCAGCAGCGTAGACTCGAACACTGAAGCTTTCTTT. The chain links TRBV9 to TRBJ1-1; D is ambiguous. This CDR3 comprises 13 residues. The germline CDR1 and CDR2 sequences are SGDLS and YYNGEE. V was shortened by 0 bases and J by 1 base, with 4 bases between the two germline ends.

The chain has TRBV18 and TRBJ1-6; D uncertain. Trimming removed 8 bases from V and 3 bases from J, with 17 bases in between. Germline loops: CDR1 KGHSH, CDR2 LQKENI. The CDR3 extends over 16 amino acids. The CDR3 bases are TGTGCCAGCACCACCCAGAGGTTGGGCTATAATTCACCCCTCCACTTT. Its protein is CASTTQRLGYNSPLHF. Full variable domain (outside the CDR3, taken from reference TRBV18 and TRBJ1-6): NAGVMQNPRHLVRRRGQEARLRCSPMKGHSHVYWYRQLPEEGLKFMVYLQKENIIDESGMPKERFSAEFPKEGPSILRIQQVVRGDSAAYFCASTTQRLGYNSPLHFGNGTRLTVT.

The rearrangement links TRBV18 to TRBJ2-7; possible D gene TRBD2, 7 bases. Germline V gene lookup returns CDR1 KGHSH and CDR2 LQKENI. CDR3 length equals 16 residues. Deletions cut 2 bases from V and 0 bases from J, with 14 bases between. CDR3 residues: CASSPFQGGDSYEQYF. CDR3 nucleotides: TGTGCCAGCTCACCATTTCAAGGGGGGGACTCCTACGAGCAGTACTTC.

The chain links TRBV5-5 to TRBJ1-5; TRBD1 matches at 8 bases. J lost 5 bases, V lost 4 bases, and 5 bases had no gene match. The CDR3 totals 14 residues. Germline V gene sequence: CDR1 SGHKS, CDR2 YYEKEE (reference sequence). The CDR3 region has the DNA TGTGCCAGCAGCCACCAGGGGGCCGATCAGCCCCAGCATTTT. Residues: CASSHQGADQPQHF. The variable domain in full, completed from reference TRBV5-5 and TRBJ1-5, reads DAGVTQSPTHLIKTRGQQVTLRCSPISGHKSVSWYQQVLGQGPQFIFQYYEKEERGRGNFPDRFSARQFPNYSSELNVNALLLGDSALYLCASSHQGADQPQHFGDGTRLSIL.

The gene calls are TRBV19 and TRBJ2-7; D is perhaps TRBD2 (5 bases). Germline CDR1 LNHDA, CDR2 SQIVND (reference sequence). This CDR3 has 14 amino acids. V dropped 4 bases and J dropped 1 base, with 11 bases sitting between them. Written as DNA, the CDR3 is TGTGCCAGTAGTAACGGGATCGTATCCTACGAGCAGTACTTC. Protein sequence: CASSNGIVSYEQYF.

This clone was observed a handful of times. The chain carries TRBV5-1 and TRBJ2-1; D is perhaps TRBD1 (6 bases). V was shortened by 4 bases and J by 1 base, with 12 bases between the two germline ends. Germline V CDR1 and CDR2: SGHRS, YFSETQ. This CDR3 is 15 amino acids long. CDR3: CASSILRGSYNEQFF. The DNA for the CDR3 is TGCGCCAGCAGCATCCTCAGGGGTTCCTACAATGAGCAGTTCTTC. The full variable domain, in which reference TRBV5-1 and TRBJ2-1 provide the parts outside the CDR3, is KAGVTQTPRYLIKTRGQQVTLSCSPISGHRSVSWYQQTPGQGLQFLFEYFSETQRNKGNFPGRFSGRQFSNSRSEMNVSTLELGDSALYLCASSILRGSYNEQFFGPGTRLTVL.

The CDR3 DNA follows: TGTGCCAGTAGTATAGGGTCTTGGGGGCTAGCGGGAGGTCAAGAGACCCAGTACTTC. Amino acids: CASSIGSWGLAGGQETQYF. The V gene is TRBV19, the J gene TRBJ2-5, with TRBD2 matching 11 bases. The CDR3 has 19 residues. J was trimmed by 2 bases and V by 1 base; bases with no gene match: 12. CDR1 and CDR2 from the germline V gene are LNHDA and SQIVND (reference sequence).

This clone was found a few times. V and J are TRBV5-4 and TRBJ2-3; TRBD2 is a possible D gene (6 bases). Trimming left V 7 bases short and J 2 bases short, with 23 bases between. CDR3 length equals 17 residues. CDR1 is SGHNT and CDR2 is YYREEE in the germline V gene (reference sequence). Written as DNA, the CDR3 is TGTGCCAGCGCAGCCCCCGGGAGAGGAGGGCCCACAGATACGCAGTATTTT. Encoded protein: CASAAPGRGGPTDTQYF.

V is TRBV5-5 and J is TRBJ2-5; D gene uncertain. Germline lookup yields CDR1 SGHKS and CDR2 YYEKEE (reference sequence). The CDR3 is made up of 13 amino acids. With 1 base removed from V and 3 bases from J, the gap between germline ends came to 7 bases. The CDR3 here is CASSLYGEETQYF. The CDR3 nucleotides are TGTGCCAGCAGCTTGTACGGAGAAGAGACCCAGTACTTC.

V usage is TRBV2 and J usage is TRBJ1-2; D remains unclear. The CDR3 runs to 14 residues. The germline gives CDR1 SNHLY, CDR2 FYNNEI. V shed 1 base and J shed 0 bases, with 6 bases lying between them. CDR3 amino acids: CASSEVQTNYGYTF. In DNA, the CDR3 is TGTGCCAGCAGTGAAGTACAGACTAACTATGGCTACACCTTC. Based on the CDR3 plus reference TRBV2 and TRBJ1-2, the full variable domain is EPEVTQTPSHQVTQMGQEVILRCVPISNHLYFYWYRQILGQKVEFLVSFYNNEISEKSEIFDDQFSVERPDGSNFTLKIRSTKLEDSAMYFCASSEVQTNYGYTFGSGTRLTVV.

This CDR3 is CASSLVSGAGANVLTF. The CDR3 DNA sequence: TGTGCCAGCAGCTTGGTTTCTGGAGCTGGGGCCAACGTCCTGACTTTC. V gene TRBV7-6 combines with J gene TRBJ2-6; no firm D call. CDR3 length equals 16 residues. Trimming removed 3 bases at V and 2 bases at J, with 11 bases between. Germline CDR1 reads SGHVS; CDR2 reads FNYEAQ.

The chain carries TRBV24-1 and TRBJ1-5; no definite D call. The length of the CDR3 is 14 residues. Germline-derived CDR1 and CDR2 are KGHDR and SFDVKD. The germline V and J ends were trimmed by 3 bases and 0 bases, with 5 bases remaining between them. The CDR3 DNA sequence: TGTGCCACCAGTGATGTATATAGCAATCAGCCCCAGCATTTT. Amino acid sequence: CATSDVYSNQPQHF.

This chain links TRBV6-1 with TRBJ2-2; TRBD1 matches 11 bases. V shed 3 bases, J shed 7 bases, and the junction held 4 bases outside the gene matches. The CDR3 covers 15 residues. In germline, CDR1 is MNHNS, CDR2 SASEGT. The CDR3 DNA follows: TGTGCCAGCAGTGAGGACAGGGGGCATAACGGGGAGCTGTTTTTT. It specifies CASSEDRGHNGELFF.

This clone was detected only once. The chain joins TRBV28 to TRBJ1-6; D perhaps matches TRBD1 (5 bases). The germline V gene encodes CDR1 MDHEN and CDR2 SYDVKM. The V end was cut by 7 bases, the J end by 4 bases, with 8 bases between. This CDR3 has 13 residues. CDR3 protein: CASNRSYNSPLHF. CDR3 DNA: TGTGCCAGCAACAGGTCATATAATTCACCCCTCCACTTT.

V and J are TRBV11-2 and TRBJ2-2; perhaps TRBD2 as D (6 bases). This CDR3 has 15 amino acids. Germline values: CDR1 SGHAT, CDR2 FQNNGV. Trimming shortened V by 5 bases and J by 0 bases, and 10 bases separated the two germline ends. The CDR3 loop is CASSPGTPNTGELFF. CDR3 DNA sequence: TGTGCCAGCAGCCCCGGGACTCCGAACACCGGGGAGCTGTTTTTT.

The chain links TRBV6-5 to TRBJ1-5; D call uncertain. CDR1 is MNHEY, CDR2 SVGAGI, per germline. CDR3 length: 12 amino acids. Trimming cost V 5 bases and J 5 bases, with 7 bases left between them. The CDR3 region is CASSRGDQPQHF. In nucleotides, the CDR3 is TGTGCCAGCAGTCGGGGTGATCAGCCCCAGCATTTT.

Worth noting for this clone: Additional DNA sequences in this sample encode the identical CDR3. The CDR3 nucleotides are TGTGCCAGCAGCGTAGGCCTAGCCTCCTACGAGCAGTACTTC. Translated: CASSVGLASYEQYF. The J gene is TRBJ2-7, the V gene TRBV9, with TRBD2 as a possible D gene (5 bases). V gave up 0 bases and J gave up 0 bases, with 7 bases separating them. The CDR3 runs 14 residues. Germline V gene data show CDR1 as SGDLS and CDR2 as YYNGEE.

V gene TRBV25-1 combines with J gene TRBJ2-1; 7 bases are shared with TRBD2. The germline V gene encodes CDR1 MGHDK and CDR2 SYGVNS. V lost 1 base and J lost 11; bases outside the gene matches: 17. CDR3 size: 17 residues. The CDR3 reads CASSESPTTSPPTKQFF. The CDR3 DNA is TGTGCCAGCAGTGAATCTCCCACGACTAGCCCCCCAACCAAGCAGTTCTTC.